This T cell receptor beta chain appears in the sequencing data of a study of blood T cell repertoires in COVID-19. Assay used: immunoSEQ multiplex PCR; TCRdb lists only in-frame clones, some missing. Among some 120,000 clones listed, 90% were seen once. Per the germline V gene, CDR1 is SGHRS and CDR2 is YFSETQ. V lost 6 bases and J 0 bases, leaving 19 bases between the germline ends. The CDR3 has 16 residues. The sample comprised peripheral blood. The chain has TRBV5-1 and TRBJ2-7; tentatively, D is TRBD2 (5 bases). The origin of this receptor is a human donor with active COVID-19. The donor label of this sample is uncertain. CDR3: CASMGIYTRNSYEQYF. The DNA for the CDR3 is TGCGCCAGCATGGGGATATATACTAGAAACTCCTACGAGCAGTACTTC.